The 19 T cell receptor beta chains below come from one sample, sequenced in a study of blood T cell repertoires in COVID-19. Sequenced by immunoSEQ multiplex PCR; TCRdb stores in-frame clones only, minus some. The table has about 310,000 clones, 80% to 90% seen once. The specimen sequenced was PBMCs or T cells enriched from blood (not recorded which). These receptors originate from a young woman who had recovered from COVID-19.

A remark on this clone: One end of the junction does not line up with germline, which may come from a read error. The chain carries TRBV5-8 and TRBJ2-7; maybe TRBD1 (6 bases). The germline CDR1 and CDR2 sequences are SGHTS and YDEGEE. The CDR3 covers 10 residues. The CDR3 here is CASSFFTGNF. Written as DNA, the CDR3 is TGTGCCAGCAGTTTTTTTACAGGGAACTTC.

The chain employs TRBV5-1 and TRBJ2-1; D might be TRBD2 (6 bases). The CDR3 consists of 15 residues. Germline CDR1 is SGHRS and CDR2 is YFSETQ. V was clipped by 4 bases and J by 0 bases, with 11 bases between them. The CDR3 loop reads CASSPGLPSYNEQFF. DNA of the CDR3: TGCGCCAGCAGCCCAGGACTACCCTCCTACAATGAGCAGTTCTTC.

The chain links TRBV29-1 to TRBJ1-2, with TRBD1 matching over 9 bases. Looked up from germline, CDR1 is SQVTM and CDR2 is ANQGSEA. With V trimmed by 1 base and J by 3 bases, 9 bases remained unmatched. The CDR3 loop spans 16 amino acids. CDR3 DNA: TGCAGCGTTGAAGCAGGGACAGGGAACGGGGACTATGGCTACACCTTC. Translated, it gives CSVEAGTGNGDYGYTF.

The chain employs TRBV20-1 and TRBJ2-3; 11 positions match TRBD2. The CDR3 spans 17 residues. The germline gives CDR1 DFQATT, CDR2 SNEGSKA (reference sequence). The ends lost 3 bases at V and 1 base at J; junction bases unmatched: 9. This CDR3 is CSASPIAGGPRTDTQYF. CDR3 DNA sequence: TGCAGTGCTAGTCCGATAGCGGGGGGGCCGCGCACAGATACGCAGTATTTT.

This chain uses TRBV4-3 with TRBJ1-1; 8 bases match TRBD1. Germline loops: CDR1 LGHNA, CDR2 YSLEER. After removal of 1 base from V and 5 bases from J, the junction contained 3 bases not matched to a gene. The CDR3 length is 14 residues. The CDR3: CASSQAGGKTEAFF. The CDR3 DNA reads TGCGCCAGCAGCCAAGCAGGGGGCAAGACTGAAGCTTTCTTT.

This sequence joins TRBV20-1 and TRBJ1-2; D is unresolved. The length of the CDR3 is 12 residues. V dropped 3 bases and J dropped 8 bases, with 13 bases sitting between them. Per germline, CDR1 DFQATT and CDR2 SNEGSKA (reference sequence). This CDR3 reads CSASTRLRGYTF. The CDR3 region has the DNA TGCAGTGCTAGTACCCGGTTGCGAGGCTACACCTTC.

The CDR3 DNA follows: TGTGCCAGCAGCAAAGACAGAGTAGGCTCTGGGGCCAACGTCCTGACTTTC. This gives the protein CASSKDRVGSGANVLTF. The chain joins TRBV7-9 to TRBJ2-6, with D perhaps TRBD1 (5 bases). The ends were cut back, 5 bases at V and 0 bases at J, with 14 bases in the middle. CDR3 length equals 17 residues. The germline V gene encodes CDR1 SEHNR and CDR2 FQNEAQ (reference sequence).

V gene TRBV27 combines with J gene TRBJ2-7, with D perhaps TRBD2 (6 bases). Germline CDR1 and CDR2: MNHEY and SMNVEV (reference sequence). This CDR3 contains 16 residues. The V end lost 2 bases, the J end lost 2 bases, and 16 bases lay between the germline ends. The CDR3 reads CASSLGDWGVPYEQYF. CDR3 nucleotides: TGTGCCAGCAGTTTAGGGGACTGGGGAGTGCCCTACGAGCAGTACTTC.

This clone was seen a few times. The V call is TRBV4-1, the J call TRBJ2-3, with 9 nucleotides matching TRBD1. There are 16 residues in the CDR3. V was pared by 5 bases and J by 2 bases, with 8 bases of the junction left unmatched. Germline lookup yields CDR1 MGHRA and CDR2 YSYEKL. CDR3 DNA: TGCGCCAGCAGCTCCGGCTTACAGGGGGCCACAGATACGCAGTATTTT. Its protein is CASSSGLQGATDTQYF.

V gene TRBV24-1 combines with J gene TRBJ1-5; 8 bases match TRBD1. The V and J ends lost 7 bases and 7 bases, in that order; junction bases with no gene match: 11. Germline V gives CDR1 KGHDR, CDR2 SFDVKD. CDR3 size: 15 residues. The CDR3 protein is CATSPGQGVYQPQHF. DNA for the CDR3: TGTGCCACCAGCCCAGGACAGGGCGTGTACCAGCCCCAGCATTTT.

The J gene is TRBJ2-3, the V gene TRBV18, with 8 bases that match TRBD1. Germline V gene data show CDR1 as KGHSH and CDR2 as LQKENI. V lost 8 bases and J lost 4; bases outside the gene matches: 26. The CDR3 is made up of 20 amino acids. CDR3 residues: CASKMSLSPPWQGAADTQYF. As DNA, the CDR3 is TGTGCCAGCAAAATGTCCCTCTCCCCCCCTTGGCAGGGGGCCGCAGATACGCAGTATTTT. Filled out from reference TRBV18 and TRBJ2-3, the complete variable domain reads NAGVMQNPRHLVRRRGQEARLRCSPMKGHSHVYWYRQLPEEGLKFMVYLQKENIIDESGMPKERFSAEFPKEGPSILRIQQVVRGDSAAYFCASKMSLSPPWQGAADTQYFGPGTRLTVL.

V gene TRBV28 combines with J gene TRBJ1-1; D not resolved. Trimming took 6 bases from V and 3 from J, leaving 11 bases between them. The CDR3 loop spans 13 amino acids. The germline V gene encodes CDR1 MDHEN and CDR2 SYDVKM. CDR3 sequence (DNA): TGTGCCAGCAGGTCGGAGGGTTACACTGAAGCTTTCTTT. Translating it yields CASRSEGYTEAFF.

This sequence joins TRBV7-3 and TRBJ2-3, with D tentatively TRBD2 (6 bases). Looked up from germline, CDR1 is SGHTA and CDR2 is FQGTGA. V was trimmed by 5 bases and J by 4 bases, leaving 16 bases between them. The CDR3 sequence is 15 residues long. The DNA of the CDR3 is TGTGCCAGCAGCCGGAGGGCTTCTCTCGCAGATACGCAGTATTTT. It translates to CASSRRASLADTQYF.

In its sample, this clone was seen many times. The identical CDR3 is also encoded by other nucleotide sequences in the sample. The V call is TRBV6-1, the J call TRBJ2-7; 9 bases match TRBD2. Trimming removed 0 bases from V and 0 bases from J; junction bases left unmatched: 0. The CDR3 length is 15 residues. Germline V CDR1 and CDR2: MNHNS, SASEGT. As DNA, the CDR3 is TGTGCCAGCAGTGAAGCTAGCGGGGGCTCCTACGAGCAGTACTTC. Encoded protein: CASSEASGGSYEQYF.

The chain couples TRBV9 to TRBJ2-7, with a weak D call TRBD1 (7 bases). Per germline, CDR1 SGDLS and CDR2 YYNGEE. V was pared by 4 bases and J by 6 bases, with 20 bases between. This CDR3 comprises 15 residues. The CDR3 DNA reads TGTGCCAGCAGCCCCAGCGGAGGGGGCCGTGGCGAGCAGTACTTC. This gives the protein CASSPSGGGRGEQYF.

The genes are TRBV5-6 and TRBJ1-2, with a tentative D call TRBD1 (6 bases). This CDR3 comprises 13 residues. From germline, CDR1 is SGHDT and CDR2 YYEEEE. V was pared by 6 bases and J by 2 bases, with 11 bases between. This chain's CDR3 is CASTPTGNYGYTF. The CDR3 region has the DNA TGTGCCAGCACCCCAACAGGGAACTATGGCTACACCTTC. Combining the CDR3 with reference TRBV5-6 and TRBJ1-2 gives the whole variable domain DAGVTQSPTHLIKTRGQQVTLRCSPKSGHDTVSWYQQALGQGPQFIFQYYEEEERQRGNFPDRFSGHQFPNYSSELNVNALLLGDSALYLCASTPTGNYGYTFGSGTRLTVV.

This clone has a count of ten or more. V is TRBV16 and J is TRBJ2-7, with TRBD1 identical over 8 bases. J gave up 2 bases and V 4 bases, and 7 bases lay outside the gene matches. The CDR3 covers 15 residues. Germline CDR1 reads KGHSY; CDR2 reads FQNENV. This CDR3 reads CASSLPGTGAYEQYF. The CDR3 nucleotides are TGTGCCAGCAGCCTACCTGGGACAGGTGCCTACGAGCAGTACTTC.

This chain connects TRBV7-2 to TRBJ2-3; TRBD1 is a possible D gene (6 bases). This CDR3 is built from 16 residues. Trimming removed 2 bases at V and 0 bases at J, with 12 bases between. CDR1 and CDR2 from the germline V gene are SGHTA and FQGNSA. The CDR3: CASSLTGITSTDTQYF. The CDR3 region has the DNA TGTGCCAGCAGCTTAACAGGGATAACTAGCACAGATACGCAGTATTTT.

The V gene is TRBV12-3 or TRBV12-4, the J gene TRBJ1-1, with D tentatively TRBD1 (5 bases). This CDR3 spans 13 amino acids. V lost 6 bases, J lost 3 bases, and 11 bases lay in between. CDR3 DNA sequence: TGTGCCAGCAGACAAGGGGTGTACACTGAAGCTTTCTTT. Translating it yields CASRQGVYTEAFF.